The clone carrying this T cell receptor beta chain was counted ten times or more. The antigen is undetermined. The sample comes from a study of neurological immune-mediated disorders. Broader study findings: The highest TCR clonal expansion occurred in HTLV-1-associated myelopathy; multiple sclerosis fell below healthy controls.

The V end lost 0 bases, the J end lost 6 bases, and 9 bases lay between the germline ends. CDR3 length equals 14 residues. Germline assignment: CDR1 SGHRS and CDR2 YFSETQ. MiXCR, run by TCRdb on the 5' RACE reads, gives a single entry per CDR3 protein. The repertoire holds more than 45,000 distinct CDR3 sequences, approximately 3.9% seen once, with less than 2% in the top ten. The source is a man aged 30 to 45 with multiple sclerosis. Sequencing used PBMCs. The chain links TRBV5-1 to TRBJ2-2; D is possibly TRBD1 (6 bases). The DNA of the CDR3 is TGCGCCAGCAGCTTGGGACAGGTCTCCGGGGAGCTGTTTTTT. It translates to CASSLGQVSGELFF.